This T cell receptor (beta chain) appears in the sequencing data of a study of cytotoxic CD8 clonotypes in ibrutinib-treated CLL. Germline V lookup: CDR1 MNHNS, CDR2 SASEGT. Trimming shortened V by 3 bases and J by 3 bases, and 17 bases separated the two germline ends. This CDR3 comprises 16 residues. The targeted sequencing depth was 1 in 200,000 to 1 in 1 million T cells. Using immunoSEQ multiplex PCR, the repertoire was profiled, and TCRdb retains in-frame clones only, with some absent. Among about 35,000 clones listed, 71% were seen once. The V call is TRBV6-1, the J call TRBJ1-1; the D gene is possibly TRBD1 (6 bases). The input for sequencing was PBMCs, taken at disease progression, from a patient treated with ibrutinib. This sequence was found in a human donor with chronic lymphocytic leukemia. In nucleotides, the CDR3 is TGTGCCAGCAGTGATCGTATGGGGGGGCTGGACACTGAAGCTTTCTTT. The encoded protein is CASSDRMGGLDTEAFF.